These T cell receptor beta chains were read from a single sample in a study of molecular identifiers for immune sequencing clone quantification. MiXCR, run by TCRdb on the PCR reads, gives a single entry per CDR3 protein. This sample has hundreds of thousands of distinct CDR3 sequences; roughly 23% occur once, and the top ten carry 0.81%. The sequencing sample was made of naive CD8+ T cells from blood, with Jurkat cell RNA spiked in. These receptors were taken from a human donor in good health. Some libraries in this study had Jurkat cell RNA spiked in. CDR3s leave out the opening cysteine and the closing phenylalanine or tryptophan.

J,V,length,CDR3
TRBJ2-7,TRBV7-8,14,ASSSRLAGGSGEQY
TRBJ2-7,TRBV4-3,12,ASSQDSGTYEQY
TRBJ1-4,TRBV9,14,ASSGNVDSFSEKLF
TRBJ1-6,TRBV7-9,14,ASSQTPQGSNSPLH
TRBJ2-3,TRBV12-3/TRBV12-4,12,ASSFGGVTDTQY
TRBJ1-2,TRBV9,13,ASGSEAYEAYGYT
TRBJ1-2,TRBV6-2/TRBV6-3,12,AGSFETGSGGYT
TRBJ2-3,TRBV7-9,17,ASSLVLASGGPGADTQY
TRBJ1-1,TRBV12-3/TRBV12-4,14,ASSPRPVIVNTEAF
TRBJ1-5,TRBV19,14,ASSSYPTGLNQPQH
TRBJ2-5,TRBV6-5,12,ASSPGTSEGTQY
TRBJ1-3,TRBV30,10,AWSPSGNTIY
TRBJ1-4,TRBV3-1,11,ASSQGFYEKLF
TRBJ2-5,TRBV4-2,11,ASSQATGETQY
TRBJ2-7,TRBV19,13,ASSPAGLAGDQQY
TRBJ2-7,TRBV7-9,13,ASSPRDGSSYEQY
TRBJ1-6,TRBV20-1,14,SAPPGQVSYNSPLH
TRBJ2-2,TRBV6-5,13,ASRSGTQNTGELF
TRBJ2-1,TRBV2,12,AILNPKGNNEQF
TRBJ2-1,TRBV13,15,ASSLGGGLSPYNEQF
TRBJ2-3,TRBV4-3,15,ASSQDWSGGAFDTQY
TRBJ2-1,TRBV6-1,13,ASSEAGLAVHEQF
TRBJ2-5,TRBV20-1,16,SAGDRGLAGGLGETQY
TRBJ2-2,TRBV19,14,ASSPRTGKNTGELF
TRBJ2-3,TRBV24-1,13,ATSDSLAPPDTQY
TRBJ2-7,TRBV5-5,12,ASSFGGVLYEQY
TRBJ2-7,TRBV7-9,11,ASSKQLAYEQY
TRBJ2-3,TRBV6-2/TRBV6-3,14,ASSLPRDMRTDTQY
TRBJ2-4,TRBV29-1,14,SVEPKGTGRQNIQY
TRBJ1-1,TRBV28,11,AISSGMNTEAF
TRBJ1-5,TRBV20-1,9,SASWDQPQH
TRBJ1-5,TRBV30,12,AWSWTGSNQPQH
TRBJ1-5,TRBV28,12,ASRDQGNYQPQH
TRBJ2-6,TRBV30,13,AWSVKGPGANVLT
TRBJ1-1,TRBV5-4,12,VSSLAQLNTEAF
TRBJ2-7,TRBV20-1,9,SAIDGYEQY
TRBJ2-3,TRBV19,11,ASSIENTDTQY
TRBJ2-5,TRBV6-2/TRBV6-3,11,ASKRRGKETQY
TRBJ2-6,TRBV6-2/TRBV6-3,14,ASRISGDSGANVLT
TRBJ2-1,TRBV12-3/TRBV12-4,11,ASSYGIGDEQF
TRBJ2-1,TRBV20-1,13,SASRLAVSYNEQF
TRBJ1-1,TRBV29-1,9,SVPRGRDAF